This T cell receptor beta chain was retrieved from a study of Graves' ophthalmopathy and Graves' hyperthyroidism. Study outcomes and limitations: Blood repertoires reportedly contained most expanded thyroid clonotypes above 0.001 frequency.

The authors amplified TCR beta CDR3 regions, and they did so from RNA transcripts for repertoire sequencing. A first-round RT-PCR used HTBI primers, followed by a second-round multiplex PCR. TCRdb recomputed calls from the multiplex PCR reads with MiXCR, one row per CDR3 protein. This sample yields 660,000 or so distinct CDR3 sequences, of which over 40% are seen a single time; over 2.5% belongs to the top ten. With 4 bases removed from V and 0 bases from J, the gap between germline ends came to 7 bases. Germline assignment: CDR1 MGHDK and CDR2 SYGVNS. This CDR3 contains 14 residues. Remarks on this clonotype: What it recognizes is unknown.

The sample taken for sequencing was peripheral blood. V is TRBV25-1 and J is TRBJ1-3; no clear D gene. The receptor was derived from an adult man with Graves' ophthalmopathy. The CDR3 spells CASSATLSGNTIYF. The CDR3 DNA reads TGTGCCAGCAGTGCTACCCTCTCTGGAAACACCATATATTTT.